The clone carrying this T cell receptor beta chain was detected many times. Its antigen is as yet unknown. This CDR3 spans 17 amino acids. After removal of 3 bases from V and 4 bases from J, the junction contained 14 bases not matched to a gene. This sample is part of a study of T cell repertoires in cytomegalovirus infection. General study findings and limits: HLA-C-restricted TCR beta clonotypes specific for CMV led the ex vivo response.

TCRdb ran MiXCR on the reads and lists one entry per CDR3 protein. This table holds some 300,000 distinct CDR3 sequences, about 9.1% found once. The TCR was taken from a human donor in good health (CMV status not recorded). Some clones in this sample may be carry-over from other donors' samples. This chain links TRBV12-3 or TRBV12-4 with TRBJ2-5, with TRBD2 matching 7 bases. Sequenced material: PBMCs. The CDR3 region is CASSFGGAGVVRETQYF. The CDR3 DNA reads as TGTGCCAGCAGTTTCGGGGGTGCGGGGGTTGTCCGAGAGACCCAGTACTTC.